These 5 T cell receptor beta chains share one sample of origin, sequenced in a study of T-cell reconstitution after alpha-beta-depleted transplantation in children (TCRdb year 2016). Interpreted using the paper, the treatment or condition label stands for: allogeneic hematopoietic cell transplantation with graft depleted of TCRalphabeta T cells and CD19 B cells. The library was built by means of PCR. The sequencer was an Illumina HiSeq 2500. Molecular barcoding was employed in the preparation of TCR libraries, with unique molecular identifiers being used to normalize TCRbeta repertoire quantification. Clones were called with MiXCR by TCRdb after fastp trimmed the public reads at Q25, and only in-frame beta chains were retained. Rows merge per CDR3 protein into single entries with the most common DNA and genes. A total of some 120,000 distinct CDR3 sequences appear in this sample, 8.5% to 10% of them only once. Of the sample, less than 25% falls within the top ten clones.

The starting material was PBMCs, mostly from graft donor cells, obtained 180 days after TCRalphabeta/CD19-depleted stem cell transplant. The receptors were sampled from a girl under two years old who had a stem cell transplant for combined immunodeficiency, so the T cells may come from the graft donor.

This clonotype occurred a few times. This rearrangement joins TRBV27 to TRBJ2-1; TRBD2 matches 14 bases. There are 16 residues in the CDR3. Looked up from germline, CDR1 is MNHEY and CDR2 is SMNVEV (reference sequence). J was trimmed by 4 bases and V by 5 bases; bases with no gene match: 4. CDR3 residues: CASSLGLAGAYNEQFF. The CDR3 nucleotides read TGTGCCAGCAGTCTGGGACTAGCGGGGGCGTACAATGAGCAGTTCTTC.

The rearrangement uses TRBV2 and TRBJ2-3; no reliable D call. Germline CDR1 reads SNHLY; CDR2 reads FYNNEI. With 6 bases removed from V and 3 bases from J, the gap between germline ends came to 13 bases. CDR3 length: 14 residues. The CDR3 DNA follows: TGTGCCAGCAGAGAGCTGTTGGGTACAGATACGCAGTATTTT. It encodes CASRELLGTDTQYF.

This rearrangement joins TRBV7-3 to TRBJ2-2; no clear D gene. With 5 bases removed from V and 5 bases from J, the gap between germline ends came to 9 bases. Germline lookup yields CDR1 SGHTA and CDR2 FQGTGA. This CDR3 spans 13 amino acids. CDR3 nucleotide sequence: TGTGCCAGCAGCCCCATGGAGACCGGGGAGCTGTTTTTT. Translation: CASSPMETGELFF.

This chain connects TRBV5-6 to TRBJ2-6, with D unresolved. CDR1 SGHDT and CDR2 YYEEEE come from the germline V gene. The CDR3 is made up of 17 amino acids. Deletions cut 0 bases from V and 1 base from J, with 11 bases between. The CDR3 DNA is TGTGCCAGCAGCTTGGGTTTGGGTAGTTCTGGGGCCAACGTCCTGACTTTC. It specifies CASSLGLGSSGANVLTF.

This clonotype showed up just a few times. The rearrangement uses TRBV7-2 and TRBJ1-5; D is perhaps TRBD1 (5 bases). CDR1 and CDR2 from the germline V gene are SGHTA and FQGNSA. The V end lost 1 base, the J end lost 8 bases, and 15 bases lay between the germline ends. The CDR3 runs 15 residues. The CDR3: CASSLGKAGWEPQHF. In DNA form, the CDR3 reads TGTGCCAGCAGCTTAGGGAAGGCAGGGTGGGAGCCCCAGCATTTT.